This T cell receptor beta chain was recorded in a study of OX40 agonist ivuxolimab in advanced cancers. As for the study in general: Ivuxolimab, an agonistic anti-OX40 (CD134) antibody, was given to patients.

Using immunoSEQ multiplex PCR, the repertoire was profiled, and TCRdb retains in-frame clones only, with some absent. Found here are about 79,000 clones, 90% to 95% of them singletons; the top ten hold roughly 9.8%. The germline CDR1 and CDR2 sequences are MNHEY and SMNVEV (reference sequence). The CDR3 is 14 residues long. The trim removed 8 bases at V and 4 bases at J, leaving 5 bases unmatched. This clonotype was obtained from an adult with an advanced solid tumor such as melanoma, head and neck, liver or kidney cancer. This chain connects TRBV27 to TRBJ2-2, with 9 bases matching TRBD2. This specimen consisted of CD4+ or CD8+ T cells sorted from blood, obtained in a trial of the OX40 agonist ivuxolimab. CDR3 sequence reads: CASSDSGGTGELFF. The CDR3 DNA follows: TGTGCCAGCTCCGATAGCGGGGGCACCGGGGAGCTGTTTTTT.